This T cell receptor (beta chain) is from a study of response to subunit inactivated influenza vaccine. MiXCR, applied by TCRdb to the RT-PCR reads, yields one record per CDR3 protein. The table lists approximately 520,000 distinct CDR3 sequences, approximately 24% of them singletons, with under 2.5% in the top ten. As concerns this clonotype: Its antigen remains unidentified.

General study points: There was a suggestion from the authors that each seasonal influenza vaccination recruits few new T cells.

The CDR3 sequence is 15 residues long. Germline CDR1 and CDR2: SGHTA and FQGNSA. The V gene end was trimmed by 0 bases and the J gene end by 5 bases; junction bases not matched to a gene: 6. The sequence derives from a man in his fifties or sixties who received an inactivated influenza vaccine. Sequenced material: CD4+ T cells sorted from PBMCs, taken 5 days after vaccination. V gene TRBV7-2 combines with J gene TRBJ2-7, with 8 bases fitting TRBD2. The DNA for the CDR3 is TGTGCCAGCAGCTTAGCGGTAATAGCGGGGAACGAGCAGTACTTC. This encodes CASSLAVIAGNEQYF. The entire variable domain, with the rest obtained from reference TRBV7-2 and TRBJ2-7, is as follows: GAGVSQSPSNKVTEKGKDVELRCDPISGHTALYWYRQSLGQGLEFLIYFQGNSAPDKSGLPSDRFSAERTGGSVSTLTIQRTQQEDSAVYLCASSLAVIAGNEQYFGPGTRLTVT.